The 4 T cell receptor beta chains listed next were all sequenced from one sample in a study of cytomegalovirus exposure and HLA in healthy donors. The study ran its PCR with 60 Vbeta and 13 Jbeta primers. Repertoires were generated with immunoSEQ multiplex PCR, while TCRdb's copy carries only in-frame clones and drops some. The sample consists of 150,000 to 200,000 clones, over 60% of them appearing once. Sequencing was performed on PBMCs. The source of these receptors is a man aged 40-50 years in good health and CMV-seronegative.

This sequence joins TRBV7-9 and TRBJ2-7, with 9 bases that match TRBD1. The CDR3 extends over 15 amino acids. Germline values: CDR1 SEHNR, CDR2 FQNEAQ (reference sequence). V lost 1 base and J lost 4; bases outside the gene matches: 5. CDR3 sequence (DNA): TGTGCCAGCAGCTTAGGGACAGGGGTGAAATACGAGCAGTACTTC. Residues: CASSLGTGVKYEQYF.

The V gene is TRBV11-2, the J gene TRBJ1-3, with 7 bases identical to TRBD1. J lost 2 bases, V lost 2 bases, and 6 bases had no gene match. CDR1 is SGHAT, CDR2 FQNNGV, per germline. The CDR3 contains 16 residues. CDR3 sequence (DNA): TGTGCCAGCAGCTTATACAGGGGTCCTCCTGGAAACACCATATATTTT. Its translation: CASSLYRGPPGNTIYF.

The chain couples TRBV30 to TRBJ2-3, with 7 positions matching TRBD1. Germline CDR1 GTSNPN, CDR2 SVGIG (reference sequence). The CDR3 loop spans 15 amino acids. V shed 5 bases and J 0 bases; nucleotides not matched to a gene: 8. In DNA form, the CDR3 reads TGTGCCTGGGTGCCGAGGACAGGCAGCACAGATACGCAGTATTTT. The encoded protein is CAWVPRTGSTDTQYF.

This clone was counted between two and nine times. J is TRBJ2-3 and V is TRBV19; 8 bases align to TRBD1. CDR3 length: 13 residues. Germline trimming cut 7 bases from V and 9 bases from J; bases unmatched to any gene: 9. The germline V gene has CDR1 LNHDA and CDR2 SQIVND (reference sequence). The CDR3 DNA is TGTGCCAGTAAACCGACAGGGGACGAGACGCAGTATTTT. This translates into CASKPTGDETQYF.